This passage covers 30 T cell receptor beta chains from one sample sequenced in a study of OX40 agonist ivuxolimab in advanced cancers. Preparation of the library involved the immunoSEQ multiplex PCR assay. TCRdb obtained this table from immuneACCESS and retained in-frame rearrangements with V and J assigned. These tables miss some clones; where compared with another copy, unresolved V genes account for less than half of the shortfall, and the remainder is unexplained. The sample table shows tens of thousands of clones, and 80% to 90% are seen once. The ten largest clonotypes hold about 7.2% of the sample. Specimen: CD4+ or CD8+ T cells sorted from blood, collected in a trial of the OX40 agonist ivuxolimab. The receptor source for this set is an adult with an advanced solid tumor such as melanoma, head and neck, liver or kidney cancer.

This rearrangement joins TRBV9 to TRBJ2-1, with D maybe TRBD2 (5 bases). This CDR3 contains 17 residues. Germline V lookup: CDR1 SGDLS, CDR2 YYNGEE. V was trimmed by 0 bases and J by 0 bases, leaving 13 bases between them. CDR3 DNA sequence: TGTGCCAGCAGCGTAGGTAGCGTTGTGAGCTCCTACAATGAGCAGTTCTTC. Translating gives CASSVGSVVSSYNEQFF.

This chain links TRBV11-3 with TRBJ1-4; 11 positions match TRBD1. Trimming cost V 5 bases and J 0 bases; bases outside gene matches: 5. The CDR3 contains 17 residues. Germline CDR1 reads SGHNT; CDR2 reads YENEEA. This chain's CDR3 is CASSTRDRGSTNEKLFF. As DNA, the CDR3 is TGTGCCAGCAGCACCCGGGACAGGGGGTCAACTAATGAAAAACTGTTTTTT.

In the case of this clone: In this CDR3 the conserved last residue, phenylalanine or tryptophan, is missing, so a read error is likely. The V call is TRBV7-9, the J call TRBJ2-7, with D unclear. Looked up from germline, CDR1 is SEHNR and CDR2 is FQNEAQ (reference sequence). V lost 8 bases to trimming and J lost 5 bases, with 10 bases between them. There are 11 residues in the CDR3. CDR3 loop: CASSPQDEQYL. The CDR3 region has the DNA TGTGCCAGCTCCCCTCAAGACGAGCAGTACCTC.

CDR3 bases: TGTGCCAGCAGCTCGACAGGGTCCTACGAGCAGTACTTC. It is translated as CASSSTGSYEQYF. This sequence joins TRBV5-5 and TRBJ2-7, with 7 bases lining up with TRBD1. CDR1 and CDR2 (germline): SGHKS, YYEKEE (reference sequence). V dropped 3 bases and J dropped 1; count of bases not matched to a gene: 1. The CDR3 spans 13 residues.

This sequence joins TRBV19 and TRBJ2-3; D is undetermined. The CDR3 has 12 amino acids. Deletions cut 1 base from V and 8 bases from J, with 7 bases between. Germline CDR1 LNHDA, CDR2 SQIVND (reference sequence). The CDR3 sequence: CASSIVVGTQYF. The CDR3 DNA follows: TGTGCCAGTAGTATAGTGGTGGGTACGCAGTATTTT. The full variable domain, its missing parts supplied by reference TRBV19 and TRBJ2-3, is DGGITQSPKYLFRKEGQNVTLSCEQNLNHDAMYWYRQDPGQGLRLIYYSQIVNDFQKGDIAEGYSVSREKKESFPLTVTSAQKNPTAFYLCASSIVVGTQYFGPGTRLTVL.

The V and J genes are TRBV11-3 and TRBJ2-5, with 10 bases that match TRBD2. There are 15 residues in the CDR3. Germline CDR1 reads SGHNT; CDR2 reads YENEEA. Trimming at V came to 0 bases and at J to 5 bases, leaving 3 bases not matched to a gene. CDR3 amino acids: CASSLDLAGGETQYF. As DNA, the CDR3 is TGTGCCAGCAGCTTAGACTTAGCGGGGGGCGAGACCCAGTACTTC.

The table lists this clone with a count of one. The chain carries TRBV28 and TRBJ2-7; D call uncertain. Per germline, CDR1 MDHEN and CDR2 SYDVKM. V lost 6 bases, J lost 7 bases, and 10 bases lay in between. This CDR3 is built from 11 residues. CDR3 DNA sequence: TGTGCCAGCAGCACGTCTGATGAGCAGTACTTC. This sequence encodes CASSTSDEQYF.

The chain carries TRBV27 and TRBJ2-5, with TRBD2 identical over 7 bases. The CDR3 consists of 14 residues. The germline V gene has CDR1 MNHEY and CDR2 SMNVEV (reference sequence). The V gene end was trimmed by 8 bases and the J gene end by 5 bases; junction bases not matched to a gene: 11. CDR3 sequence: CASAPGGYLETQYF. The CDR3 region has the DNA TGTGCCAGCGCACCGGGAGGTTACCTGGAGACCCAGTACTTC.

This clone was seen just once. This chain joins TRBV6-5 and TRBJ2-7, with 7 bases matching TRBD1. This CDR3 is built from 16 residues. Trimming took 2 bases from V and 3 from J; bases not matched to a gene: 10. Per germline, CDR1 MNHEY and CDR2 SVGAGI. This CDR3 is CASSYGSPRGLYEQYF. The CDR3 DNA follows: TGTGCCAGCAGTTACGGTTCGCCTAGGGGGCTCTACGAGCAGTACTTC.

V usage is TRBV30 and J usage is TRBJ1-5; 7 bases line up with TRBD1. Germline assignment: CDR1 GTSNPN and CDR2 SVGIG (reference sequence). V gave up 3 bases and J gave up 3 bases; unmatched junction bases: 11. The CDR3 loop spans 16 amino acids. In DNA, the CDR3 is TGTGCCTGGAGGGAGAGGGGGCAGGGAGACAATCAGCCCCAGCATTTT. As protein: CAWRERGQGDNQPQHF.

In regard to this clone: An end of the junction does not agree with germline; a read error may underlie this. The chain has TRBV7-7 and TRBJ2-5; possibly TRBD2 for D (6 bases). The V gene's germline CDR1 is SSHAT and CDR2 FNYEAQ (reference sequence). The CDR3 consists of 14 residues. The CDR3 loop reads CASSYNSGQETQYF. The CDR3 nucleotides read TGTGCTAGCAGCTATAATAGCGGCCAAGAGACCCAGTACTTC.

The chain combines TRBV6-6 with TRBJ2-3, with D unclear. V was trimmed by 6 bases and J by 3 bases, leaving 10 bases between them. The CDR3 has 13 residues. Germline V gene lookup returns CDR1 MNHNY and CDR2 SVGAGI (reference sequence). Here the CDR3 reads CASSPVTTDTQYF. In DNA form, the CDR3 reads TGTGCCAGCAGCCCAGTTACAACAGATACGCAGTATTTT.

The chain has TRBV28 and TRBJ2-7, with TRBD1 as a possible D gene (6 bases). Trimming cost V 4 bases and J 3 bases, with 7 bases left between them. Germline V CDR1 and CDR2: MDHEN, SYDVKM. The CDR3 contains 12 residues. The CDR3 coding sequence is TGTGCCAGCAGTTCGGACAGCTACGAGCAGTACTTC. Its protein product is CASSSDSYEQYF. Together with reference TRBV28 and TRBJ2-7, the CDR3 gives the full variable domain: DVKVTQSSRYLVKRTGEKVFLECVQDMDHENMFWYRQDPGLGLRLIYFSYDVKMKEKGDIPEGYSVSREKKERFSLILESASTNQTSMYLCASSSDSYEQYFGPGTRLTVT.

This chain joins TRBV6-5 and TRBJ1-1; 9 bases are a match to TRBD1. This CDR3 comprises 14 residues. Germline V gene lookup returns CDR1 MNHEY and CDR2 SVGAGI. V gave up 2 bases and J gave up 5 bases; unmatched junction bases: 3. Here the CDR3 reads CASSYLDRGTEAFF. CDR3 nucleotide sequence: TGTGCCAGCAGTTACCTGGACAGGGGAACTGAAGCTTTCTTT.

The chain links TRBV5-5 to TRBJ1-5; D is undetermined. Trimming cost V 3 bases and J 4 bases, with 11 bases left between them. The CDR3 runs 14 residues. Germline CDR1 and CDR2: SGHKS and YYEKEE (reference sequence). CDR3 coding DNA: TGTGCCAGCAGCTCTCTGTCCGCGAATCAGCCCCAGCATTTT. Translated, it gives CASSSLSANQPQHF.

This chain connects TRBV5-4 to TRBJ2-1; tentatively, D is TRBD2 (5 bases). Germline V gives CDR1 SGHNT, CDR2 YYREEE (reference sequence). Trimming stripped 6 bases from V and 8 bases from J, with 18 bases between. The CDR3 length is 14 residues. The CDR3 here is CASNEAGPSYEQFF. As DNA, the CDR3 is TGTGCCAGCAACGAGGCGGGCCCGAGCTATGAGCAGTTCTTC.

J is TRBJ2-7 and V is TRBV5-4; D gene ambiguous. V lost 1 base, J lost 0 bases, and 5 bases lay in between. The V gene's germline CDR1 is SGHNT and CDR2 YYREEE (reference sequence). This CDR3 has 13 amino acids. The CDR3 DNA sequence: TGTGCCAGCAGCTTGTGGGGCTCCTACGAGCAGTACTTC. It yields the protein CASSLWGSYEQYF. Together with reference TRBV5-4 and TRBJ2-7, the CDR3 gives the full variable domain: ETGVTQSPTHLIKTRGQQVTLRCSSQSGHNTVSWYQQALGQGPQFIFQYYREEENGRGNFPPRFSGLQFPNYSSELNVNALELDDSALYLCASSLWGSYEQYFGPGTRLTVT.

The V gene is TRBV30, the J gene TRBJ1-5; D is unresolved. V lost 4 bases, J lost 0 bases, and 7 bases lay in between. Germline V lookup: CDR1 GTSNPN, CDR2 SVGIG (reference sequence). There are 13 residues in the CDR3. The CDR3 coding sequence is TGTGCCTGGAACAGCTATAGCAATCAGCCCCAGCATTTT. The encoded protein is CAWNSYSNQPQHF.

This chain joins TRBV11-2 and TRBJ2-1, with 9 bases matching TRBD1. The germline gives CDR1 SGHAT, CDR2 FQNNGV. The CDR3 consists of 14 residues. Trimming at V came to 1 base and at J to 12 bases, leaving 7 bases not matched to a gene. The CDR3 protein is CASSLATGGVPQFF. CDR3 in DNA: TGTGCCAGCAGCTTAGCAACAGGGGGCGTTCCGCAGTTCTTC.

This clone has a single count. The CDR3 is CASSFASTDTQYF. In nucleotides, the CDR3 is TGTGCCAGCAGCTTTGCTAGCACAGATACGCAGTATTTT. The genes are TRBV11-3 and TRBJ2-3; D uncertain. Germline CDR1 and CDR2: SGHNT and YENEEA. This CDR3 is built from 13 residues. Trimming removed 3 bases from V and 0 bases from J, with 4 bases in between.

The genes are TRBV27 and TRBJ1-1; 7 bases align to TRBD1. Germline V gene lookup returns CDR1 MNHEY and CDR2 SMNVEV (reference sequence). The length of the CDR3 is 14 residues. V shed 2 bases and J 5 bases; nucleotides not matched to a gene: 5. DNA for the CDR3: TGTGCCAGCAGTTTAAGTCAGGGGGGGACTGAAGCTTTCTTT. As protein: CASSLSQGGTEAFF.

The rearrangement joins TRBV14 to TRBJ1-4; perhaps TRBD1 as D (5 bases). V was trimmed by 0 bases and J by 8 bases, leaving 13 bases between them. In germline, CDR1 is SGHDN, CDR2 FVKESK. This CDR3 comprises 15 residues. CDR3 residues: CASSQDWQGGEKLFF. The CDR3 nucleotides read TGTGCCAGCAGCCAAGATTGGCAGGGAGGCGAAAAACTGTTTTTT.

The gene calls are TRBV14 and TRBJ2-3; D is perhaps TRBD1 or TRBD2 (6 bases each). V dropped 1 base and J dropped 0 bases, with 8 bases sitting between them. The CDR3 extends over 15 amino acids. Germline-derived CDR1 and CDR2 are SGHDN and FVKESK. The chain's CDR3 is CASSQGGASTDTQYF. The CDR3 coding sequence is TGTGCCAGCAGCCAAGGGGGGGCTAGCACAGATACGCAGTATTTT. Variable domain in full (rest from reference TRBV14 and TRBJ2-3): EAGVTQFPSHSVIEKGQTVTLRCDPISGHDNLYWYRRVMGKEIKFLLHFVKESKQDESGMPNNRFLAERTGGTYSTLKVQPAELEDSGVYFCASSQGGASTDTQYFGPGTRLTVL.

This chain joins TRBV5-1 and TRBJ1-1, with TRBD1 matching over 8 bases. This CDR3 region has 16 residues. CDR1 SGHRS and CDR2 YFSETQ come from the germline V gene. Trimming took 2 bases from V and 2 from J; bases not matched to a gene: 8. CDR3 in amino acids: CASSFRTGPLNTEAFF. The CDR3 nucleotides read TGCGCCAGCAGCTTCAGGACAGGGCCCCTAAACACTGAAGCTTTCTTT.

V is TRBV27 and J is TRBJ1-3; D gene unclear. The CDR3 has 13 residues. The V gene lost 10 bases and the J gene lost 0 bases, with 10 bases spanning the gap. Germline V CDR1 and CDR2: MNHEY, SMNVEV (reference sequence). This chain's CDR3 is CATQSVSGNTIYF. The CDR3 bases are TGTGCCACCCAGTCCGTCTCTGGAAACACCATATATTTT.

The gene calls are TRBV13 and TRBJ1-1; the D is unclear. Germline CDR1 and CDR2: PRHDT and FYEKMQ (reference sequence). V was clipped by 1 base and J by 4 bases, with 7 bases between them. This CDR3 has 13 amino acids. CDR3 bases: TGTGCCAGCAGCTTAGTCCGGGGCACTGAAGCTTTCTTT. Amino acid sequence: CASSLVRGTEAFF.

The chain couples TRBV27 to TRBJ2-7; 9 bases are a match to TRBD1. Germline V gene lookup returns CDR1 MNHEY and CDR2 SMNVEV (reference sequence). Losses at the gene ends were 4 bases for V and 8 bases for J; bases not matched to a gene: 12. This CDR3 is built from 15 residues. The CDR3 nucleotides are TGTGCCAGCAGTTATGATCGGGACAGGGATTTGAAGCAGTACTTC. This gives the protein CASSYDRDRDLKQYF.

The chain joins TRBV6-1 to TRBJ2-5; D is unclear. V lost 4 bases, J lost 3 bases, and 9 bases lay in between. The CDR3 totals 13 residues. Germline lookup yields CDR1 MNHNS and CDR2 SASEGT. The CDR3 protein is CASSVGREETQYF. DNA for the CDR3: TGTGCCAGCAGTGTAGGACGAGAAGAGACCCAGTACTTC.

CDR3 region: CASTRASGPYNEQFF. In DNA form, the CDR3 reads TGTGCCAGTACCCGTGCTAGCGGGCCTTACAATGAGCAGTTCTTC. The rearrangement uses TRBV19 and TRBJ2-1; 8 positions agree with TRBD2. With V trimmed by 7 bases and J by 4 bases, 9 bases remained unmatched. The CDR3 loop spans 15 amino acids. Germline CDR1 reads LNHDA; CDR2 reads SQIVND (reference sequence).

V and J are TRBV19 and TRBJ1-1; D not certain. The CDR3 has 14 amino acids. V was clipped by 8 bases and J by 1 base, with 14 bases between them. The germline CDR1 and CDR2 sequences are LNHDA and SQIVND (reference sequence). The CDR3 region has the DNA TGTGCCAGTCTAGCAGATTCAGCGAACACTGAAGCTTTCTTT. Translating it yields CASLADSANTEAFF.